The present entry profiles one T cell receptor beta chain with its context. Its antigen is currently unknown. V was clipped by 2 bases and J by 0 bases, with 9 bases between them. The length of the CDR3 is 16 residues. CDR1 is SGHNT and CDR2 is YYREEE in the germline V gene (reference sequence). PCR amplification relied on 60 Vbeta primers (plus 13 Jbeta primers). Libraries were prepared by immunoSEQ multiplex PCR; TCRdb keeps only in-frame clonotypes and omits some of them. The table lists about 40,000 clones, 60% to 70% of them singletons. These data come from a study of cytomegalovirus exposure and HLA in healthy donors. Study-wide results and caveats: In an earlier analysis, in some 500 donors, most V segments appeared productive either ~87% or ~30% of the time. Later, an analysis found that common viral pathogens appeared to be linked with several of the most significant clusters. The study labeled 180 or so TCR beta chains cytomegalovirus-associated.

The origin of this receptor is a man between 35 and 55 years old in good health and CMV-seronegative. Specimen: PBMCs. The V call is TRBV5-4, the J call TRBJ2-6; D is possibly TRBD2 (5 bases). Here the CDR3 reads CASSFLGDSGANVLTF. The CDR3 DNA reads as TGTGCCAGCAGCTTTCTCGGGGACTCTGGGGCCAACGTCCTGACTTTC.